This T cell receptor beta chain derives from a study of blood T cell repertoires in COVID-19 (dated by TCRdb to 2018 to 2020). With respect to the entire study: Samples covering the acute and convalescent phases of COVID-19 were provided by collaborators in the United States, Italy and Spain. The repertoires were released in a freely available public database meant as a resource for research on the immune response to SARS-CoV-2. The material from the prospective study consisted of cDNA or gDNA derived from T cells, B-cell-depleted T cells, or PBMCs. Nearly every sample came with metadata listing a de-identified subject ID, COVID-19 status, age in years and sex. Samples were obtained from the ongoing ImmuneRACE study (first 160 participants) and from 1,254 subjects provided by 6 global collaborators. HLA class I and class II types, where available, came from metadata supplied by the sample provider rather than from assay-based typing. Deeply sampled blood TCRbeta repertoires from subjects exposed to, actively infected with, or recovered from COVID-19 were included in the dataset.

In the prospective study, participants were 18 to 89 years old, resided in fewer than 25 geographic areas of the United States, and were enrolled through a virtual design. To assign participants to cohorts, the prospective study relied on clinical history that participants themselves reported in a screening survey and a study questionnaire. In the prospective study, mobile phlebotomists collected whole blood, serum and a nasopharyngeal or oropharyngeal swab from each participant. Over a roughly 2-month period, participants in the prospective study had the option of providing additional blood draws and questionnaires. Before DNA extraction, prospective study blood samples were shipped either frozen or at room temperature. The immunoSEQ Assay, a bias-controlled multiplex PCR, was used to amplify TCRbeta CDR3 regions from genomic DNA. The study's own analysis went as follows. The number of nucleated cells in each sample was estimated by amplification of reference gene primers within the assay. To quantify the absolute abundance of each unique TCRbeta CDR3 rearrangement, sequence reads were collapsed and filtered. For each sample, productive Simpson clonality was calculated as the square root of Simpson's diversity index over productive rearrangements. In TCRdb, the immuneACCESS table is reduced to in-frame sequences with V and J assigned. These tables do not hold every clone; where another copy was compared, an unresolved V gene accounts for under half, and the others remain unexplained. D and trimming come from the DNA, and the V and J calls and clone size come from that table. Here the sample has under 150,000 clones; approximately 84% occur a single time. Together, the top ten hold 5.5% of the sample.

As regards this clone: It has no known antigen specificity. Qualities for individual bases were not recorded, and no much larger clone is one base off.

Beyond this particular receptor, the publication reports: The amount of clinical and demographic metadata varied by source and participant and was provided uncurated.

CDR1 and CDR2 are read off the germline V gene as SGHRS and YFSETQ. V is reduced by 5 bases and J by 2 bases, leaving a spacing of 14 bases between them. The CDR3 starts with the cysteine, ends with the phenylalanine, and has 15 residues. This entry keeps only the CDR3 DNA: 45 bases, framed from base 1. The TCR was taken from a man in his forties with acute COVID-19. The sample comprised PBMCs or T cells enriched from blood (not recorded which). The chain couples TRBV5-1 to TRBJ1-5; the D gene identity is not certain. In nucleotide form, the sequence is TGCGCCAGCAGAGAGAGTCTCGCGGGCAATCAGCCCCAGCATTTT. Its amino acids are CASRESLAGNQPQHF. The full variable domain, with segments outside the CDR3 supplied by the reference TRBV5-1 and TRBJ1-5 proteins, appears as KAGVTQTPRYLIKTRGQQVTLSCSPISGHRSVSWYQQTPGQGLQFLFEYFSETQRNKGNFPGRFSGRQFSNSRSEMNVSTLELGDSALYLCASRESLAGNQPQHFGDGTRLSIL.